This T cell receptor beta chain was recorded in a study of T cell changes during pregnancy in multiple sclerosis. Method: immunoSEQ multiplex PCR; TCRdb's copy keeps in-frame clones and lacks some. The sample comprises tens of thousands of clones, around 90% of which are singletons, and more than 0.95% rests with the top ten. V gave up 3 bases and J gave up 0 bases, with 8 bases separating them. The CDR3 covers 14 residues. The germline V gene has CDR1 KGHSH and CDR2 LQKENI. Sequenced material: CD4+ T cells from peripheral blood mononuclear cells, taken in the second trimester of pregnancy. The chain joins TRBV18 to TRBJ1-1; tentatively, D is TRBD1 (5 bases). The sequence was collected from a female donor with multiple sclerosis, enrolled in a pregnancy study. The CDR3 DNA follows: TGTGCCAGCTCACCCAGGGATATGAACACTGAAGCTTTCTTT. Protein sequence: CASSPRDMNTEAFF.